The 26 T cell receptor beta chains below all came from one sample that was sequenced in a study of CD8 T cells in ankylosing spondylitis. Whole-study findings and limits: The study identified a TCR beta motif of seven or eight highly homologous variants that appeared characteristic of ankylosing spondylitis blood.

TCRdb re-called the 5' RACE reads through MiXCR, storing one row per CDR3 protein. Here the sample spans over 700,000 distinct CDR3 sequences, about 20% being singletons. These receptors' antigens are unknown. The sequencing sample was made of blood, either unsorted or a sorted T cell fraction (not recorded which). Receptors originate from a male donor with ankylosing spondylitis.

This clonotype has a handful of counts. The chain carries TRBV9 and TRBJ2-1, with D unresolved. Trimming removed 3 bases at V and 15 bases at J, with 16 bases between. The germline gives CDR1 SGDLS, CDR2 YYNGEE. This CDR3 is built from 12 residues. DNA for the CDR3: TGTGCCAGCAGCGCAAGTAGTGGAGTTTTGTTCTTC. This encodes CASSASSGVLFF.

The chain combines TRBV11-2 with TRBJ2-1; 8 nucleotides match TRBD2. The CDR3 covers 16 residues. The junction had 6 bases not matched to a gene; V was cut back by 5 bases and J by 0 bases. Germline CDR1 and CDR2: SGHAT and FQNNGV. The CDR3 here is CASSPPSGSSYNEQFF. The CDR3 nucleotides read TGTGCCAGCAGCCCTCCCAGCGGGAGCTCCTACAATGAGCAGTTCTTC.

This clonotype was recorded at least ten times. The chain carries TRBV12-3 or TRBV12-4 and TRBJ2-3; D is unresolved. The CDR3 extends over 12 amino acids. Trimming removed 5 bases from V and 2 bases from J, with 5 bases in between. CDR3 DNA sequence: TGTGCCAGCAGTATGATCACAGATACGCAGTATTTT. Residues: CASSMITDTQYF.

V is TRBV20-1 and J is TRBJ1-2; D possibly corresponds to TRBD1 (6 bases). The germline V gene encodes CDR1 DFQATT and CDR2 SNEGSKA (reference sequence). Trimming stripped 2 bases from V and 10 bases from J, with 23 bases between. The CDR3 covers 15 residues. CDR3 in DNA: TGCAGTGCTAGACACCGGGGCACAGGGAAGGAGGACTACACCTTC. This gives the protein CSARHRGTGKEDYTF.

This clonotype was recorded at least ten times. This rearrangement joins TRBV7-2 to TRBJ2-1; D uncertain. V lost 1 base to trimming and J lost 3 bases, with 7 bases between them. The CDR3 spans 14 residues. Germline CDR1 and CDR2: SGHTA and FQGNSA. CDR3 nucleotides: TGTGCCAGCAGCTTAGGGCCTAGCTACAATGAGCAGTTCTTC. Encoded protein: CASSLGPSYNEQFF.

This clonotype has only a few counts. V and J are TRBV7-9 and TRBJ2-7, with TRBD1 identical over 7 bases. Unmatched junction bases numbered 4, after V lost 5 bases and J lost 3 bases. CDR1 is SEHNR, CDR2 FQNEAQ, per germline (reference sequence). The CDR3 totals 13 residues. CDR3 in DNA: TGTGCCAGCAGCCAGGGACAGAACTACGAGCAGTACTTC. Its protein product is CASSQGQNYEQYF. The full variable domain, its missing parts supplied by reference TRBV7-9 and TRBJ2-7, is DTGVSQNPRHKITKRGQNVTFRCDPISEHNRLYWYRQTLGQGPEFLTYFQNEAQLEKSRLLSDRFSAERPKGSFSTLEIQRTEQGDSAMYLCASSQGQNYEQYFGPGTRLTVT.

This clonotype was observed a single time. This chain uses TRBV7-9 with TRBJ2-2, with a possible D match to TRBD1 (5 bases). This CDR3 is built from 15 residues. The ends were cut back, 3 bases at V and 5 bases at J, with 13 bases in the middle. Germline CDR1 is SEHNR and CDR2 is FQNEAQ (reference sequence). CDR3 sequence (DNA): TGTGCCAGCAGCTTGGCAGGGAAACCGACCGGGGAGCTGTTTTTT. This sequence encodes CASSLAGKPTGELFF.

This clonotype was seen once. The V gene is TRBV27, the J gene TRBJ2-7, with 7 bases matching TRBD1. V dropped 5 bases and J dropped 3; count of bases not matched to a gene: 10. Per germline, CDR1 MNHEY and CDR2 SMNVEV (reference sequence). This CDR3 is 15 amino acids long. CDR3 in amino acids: CASSPTLTGYYEQYF. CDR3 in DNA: TGTGCCAGCAGTCCAACACTGACAGGGTACTACGAGCAGTACTTC.

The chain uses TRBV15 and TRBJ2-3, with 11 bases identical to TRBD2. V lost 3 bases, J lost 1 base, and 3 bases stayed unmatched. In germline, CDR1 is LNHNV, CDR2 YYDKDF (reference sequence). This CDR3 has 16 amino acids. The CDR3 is CATSRKLAGGTDTQYF. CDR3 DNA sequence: TGTGCCACCAGCAGGAAACTAGCGGGGGGCACAGATACGCAGTATTTT. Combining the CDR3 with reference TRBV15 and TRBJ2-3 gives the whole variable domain DAMVIQNPRYQVTQFGKPVTLSCSQTLNHNVMYWYQQKSSQAPKLLFHYYDKDFNNEADTPDNFQSRRPNTSFCFLDIRSPGLGDTAMYLCATSRKLAGGTDTQYFGPGTRLTVL.

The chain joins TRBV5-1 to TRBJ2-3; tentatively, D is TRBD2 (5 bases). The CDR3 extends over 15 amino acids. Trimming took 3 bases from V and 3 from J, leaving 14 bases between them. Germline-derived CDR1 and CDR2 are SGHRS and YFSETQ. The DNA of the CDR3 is TGCGCCAGCAGCTCCGTAACGGGCGGGACAGATACGCAGTATTTT. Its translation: CASSSVTGGTDTQYF.

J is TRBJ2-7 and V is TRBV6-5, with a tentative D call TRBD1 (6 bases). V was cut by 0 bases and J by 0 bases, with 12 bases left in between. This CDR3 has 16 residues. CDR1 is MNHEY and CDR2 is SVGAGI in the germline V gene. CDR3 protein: CASSYSRGGSSYEQYF. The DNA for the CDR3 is TGTGCCAGCAGTTACTCAAGAGGGGGAAGCTCCTACGAGCAGTACTTC.

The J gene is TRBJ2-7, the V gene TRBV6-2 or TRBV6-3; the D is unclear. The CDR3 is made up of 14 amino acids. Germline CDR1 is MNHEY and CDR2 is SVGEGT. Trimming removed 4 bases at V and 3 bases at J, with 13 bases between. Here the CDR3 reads CASSSLTDYYEQYF. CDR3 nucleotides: TGTGCCAGCAGTTCTTTGACGGATTACTACGAGCAGTACTTC.

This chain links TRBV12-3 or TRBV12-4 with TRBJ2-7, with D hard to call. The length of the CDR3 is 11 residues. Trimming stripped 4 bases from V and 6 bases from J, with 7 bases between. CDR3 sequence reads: CASSYRSEQYF. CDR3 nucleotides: TGTGCCAGCAGTTATAGGAGCGAGCAGTACTTC.

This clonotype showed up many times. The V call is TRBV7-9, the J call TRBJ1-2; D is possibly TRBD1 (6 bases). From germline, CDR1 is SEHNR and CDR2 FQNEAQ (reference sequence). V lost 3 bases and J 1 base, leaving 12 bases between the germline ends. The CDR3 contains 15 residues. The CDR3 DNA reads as TGTGCCAGCAGCTTCCTGAGACAGGATAACTATGGCTACACCTTC. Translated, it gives CASSFLRQDNYGYTF.

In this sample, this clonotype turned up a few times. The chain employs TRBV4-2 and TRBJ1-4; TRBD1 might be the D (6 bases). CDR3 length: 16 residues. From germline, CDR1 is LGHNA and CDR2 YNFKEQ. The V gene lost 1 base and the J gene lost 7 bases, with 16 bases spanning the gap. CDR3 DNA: TGTGCCAGCAGCCAAGGGGGACACGCCGCCGGTGAAAAACTGTTTTTT. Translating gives CASSQGGHAAGEKLFF.

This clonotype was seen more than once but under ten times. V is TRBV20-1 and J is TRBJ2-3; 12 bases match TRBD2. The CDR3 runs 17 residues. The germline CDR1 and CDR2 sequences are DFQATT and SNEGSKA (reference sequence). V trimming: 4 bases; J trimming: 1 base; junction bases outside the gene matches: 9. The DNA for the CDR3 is TGCAGTGCTAACCCCCTAGCGGGGGGGCCGGGCACAGATACGCAGTATTTT. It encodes CSANPLAGGPGTDTQYF.

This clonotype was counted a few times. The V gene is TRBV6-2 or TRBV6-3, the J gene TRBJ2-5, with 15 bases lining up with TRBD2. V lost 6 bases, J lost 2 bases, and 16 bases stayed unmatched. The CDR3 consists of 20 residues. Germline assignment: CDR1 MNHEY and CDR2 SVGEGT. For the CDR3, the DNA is TGTGCCAGCAGCGTAAGGGAGGCAGGACTAGCGGGAGGGATGCAAGAGACCCAGTACTTC. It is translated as CASSVREAGLAGGMQETQYF.

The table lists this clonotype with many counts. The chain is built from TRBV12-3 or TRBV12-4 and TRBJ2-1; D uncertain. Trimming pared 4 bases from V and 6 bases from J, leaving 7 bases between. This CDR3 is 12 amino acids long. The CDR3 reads CASSSLFNEQFF. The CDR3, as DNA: TGTGCCAGCAGTTCCCTCTTCAATGAGCAGTTCTTC.

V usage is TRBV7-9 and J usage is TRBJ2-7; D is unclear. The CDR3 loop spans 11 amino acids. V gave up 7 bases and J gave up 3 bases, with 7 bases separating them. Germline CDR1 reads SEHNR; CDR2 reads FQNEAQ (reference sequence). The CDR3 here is CASTKYYEQYF. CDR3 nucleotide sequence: TGTGCCAGCACCAAGTACTACGAGCAGTACTTC.

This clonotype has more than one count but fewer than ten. The chain's CDR3 is CASSLLHSEAFF. The DNA for the CDR3 is TGTGCCAGCAGCTTACTTCACAGTGAAGCTTTCTTT. The gene calls are TRBV7-9 and TRBJ1-1; D unclear. This CDR3 has 12 residues. Germline V gene sequence: CDR1 SEHNR, CDR2 FQNEAQ (reference sequence). The V and J ends lost 2 bases and 7 bases respectively, with 8 bases between them.

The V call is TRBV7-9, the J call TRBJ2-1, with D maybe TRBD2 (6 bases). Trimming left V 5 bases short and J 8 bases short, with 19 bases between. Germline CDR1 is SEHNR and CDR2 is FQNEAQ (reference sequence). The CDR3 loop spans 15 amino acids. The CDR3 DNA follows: TGTGCCAGCAGCCAAATGTCGGGGGTTGAGCATGAGCAGTTCTTC. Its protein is CASSQMSGVEHEQFF.

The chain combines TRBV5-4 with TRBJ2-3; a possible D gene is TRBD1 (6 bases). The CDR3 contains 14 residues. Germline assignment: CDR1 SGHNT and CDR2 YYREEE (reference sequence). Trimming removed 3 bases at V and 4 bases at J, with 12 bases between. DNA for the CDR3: TGTGCCAGCAGCTCCGGGACATCTCCAGATACGCAGTATTTT. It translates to CASSSGTSPDTQYF.

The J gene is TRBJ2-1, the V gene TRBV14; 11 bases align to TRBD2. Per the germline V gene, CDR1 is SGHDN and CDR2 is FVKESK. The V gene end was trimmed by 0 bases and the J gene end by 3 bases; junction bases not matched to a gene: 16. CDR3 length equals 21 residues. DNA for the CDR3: TGTGCCAGCAGCCAAGAACGTTCGAGAACTAGCGGGAGCCTCAGCTACAATGAGCAGTTCTTC. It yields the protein CASSQERSRTSGSLSYNEQFF.

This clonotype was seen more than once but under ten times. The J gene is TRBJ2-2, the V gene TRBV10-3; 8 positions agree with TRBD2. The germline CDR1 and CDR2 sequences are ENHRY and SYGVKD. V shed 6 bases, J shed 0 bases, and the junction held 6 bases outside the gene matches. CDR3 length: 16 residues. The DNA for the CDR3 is TGTGCCATCAGCGGGGGGGACCGAGCGAACACCGGGGAGCTGTTTTTT. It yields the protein CAISGGDRANTGELFF.

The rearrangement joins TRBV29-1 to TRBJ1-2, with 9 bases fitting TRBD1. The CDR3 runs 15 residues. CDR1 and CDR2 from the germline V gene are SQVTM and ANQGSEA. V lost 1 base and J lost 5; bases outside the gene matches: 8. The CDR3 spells CSVEVIQGAGYGYTF. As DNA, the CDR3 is TGCAGCGTTGAAGTTATACAGGGGGCCGGGTATGGCTACACCTTC.

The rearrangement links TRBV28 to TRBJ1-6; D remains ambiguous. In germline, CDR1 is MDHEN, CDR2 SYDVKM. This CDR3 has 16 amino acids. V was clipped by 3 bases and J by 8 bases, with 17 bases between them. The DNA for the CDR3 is TGTGCCAGCAGTTTCGGATCACGGGGTTTGGATTCACCCCTCCACTTT. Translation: CASSFGSRGLDSPLHF.